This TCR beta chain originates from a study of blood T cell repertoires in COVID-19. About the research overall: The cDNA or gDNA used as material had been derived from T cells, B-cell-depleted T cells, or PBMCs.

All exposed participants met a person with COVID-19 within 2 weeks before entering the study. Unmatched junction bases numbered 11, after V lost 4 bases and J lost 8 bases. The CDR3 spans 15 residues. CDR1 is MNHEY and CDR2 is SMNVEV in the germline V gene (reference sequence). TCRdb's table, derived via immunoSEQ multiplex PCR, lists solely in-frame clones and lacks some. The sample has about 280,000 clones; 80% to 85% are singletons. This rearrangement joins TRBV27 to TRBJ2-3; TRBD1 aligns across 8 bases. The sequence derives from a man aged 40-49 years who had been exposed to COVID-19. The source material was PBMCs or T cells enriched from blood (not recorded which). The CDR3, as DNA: TGTGCCAGCAGTTCAACCGGGACAGGATATAGTACGCAGTATTTT. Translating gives CASSSTGTGYSTQYF.